This record concerns one T cell receptor beta chain sequence. Its antigen is still unknown. Libraries were prepared by immunoSEQ multiplex PCR; TCRdb keeps only in-frame clonotypes and omits some of them. Among a few thousand clones listed, roughly 25% were seen once. Germline assignment: CDR1 MNHGY and CDR2 SAAAGT. Trimming removed 6 bases from V and 5 bases from J; junction bases left unmatched: 12. The CDR3 length is 15 residues. The source of the sample is a study of T cells in localized non-small cell lung cancer. Findings and caveats of the study: A median of about 50 clones ranked among the top 100 in tumor appeared in adjacent lung. Peak T cell clonality was found in uninvolved adjacent lung, exceeding tumor.

The sequence was obtained from a male donor older than 55 with stage I lung adenocarcinoma. The gene calls are TRBV6-8 and TRBJ2-5, with TRBD1 identical over 7 bases. The sequenced sample was normal lung tissue next to the tumor, obtained before any cancer treatment. The CDR3 DNA is TGTGCCAGCAGAACCTTAGGGGGCTGGGAGGAGACCCAGTACTTC. Translated: CASRTLGGWEETQYF.